A selection of T cell receptor beta chains follows, all from one sample in a study of T cell responses to AZD1222 COVID-19 vaccine. Data came from immunoSEQ multiplex PCR; TCRdb stores just in-frame clones and leaves some out. The sample comprises some 110,000 clones, more than 80% of which are singletons, and about 3.1% rests with the top ten. This material consisted of peripheral blood, taken on day 0 of AZD1222 vaccination. These receptors were obtained from an adult in good health. CDR3s include the opening cysteine and the closing phenylalanine or tryptophan. The D gene is left open where the match is weak. Not all rows give a size; the values are once, few, many and, for expanded clones, a class.

J,size,D,V,CDR3,DNA
TRBJ1-3,-,-,TRBV7-9,CASTKGGLGSGSTIYF,TGTGCCAGCACCAAGGGAGGTTTGGGCTCTGGAAGCACCATATATTTT
TRBJ2-1,-,TRBD2,TRBV7-9,CASSLSLAGAHNEQFF,TGTGCCAGCAGCTTAAGTTTAGCGGGAGCCCACAATGAGCAGTTCTTC
TRBJ1-6,-,-,TRBV28,CASRSYSNSPLHF,TGTGCCAGCAGGTCGTATTCCAATTCACCCCTCCACTTT
TRBJ1-2,-,TRBD1,TRBV5-1,CASSLGGTGGGYTF,TGCGCCAGCAGCCTGGGAGGAACAGGGGGCGGCTACACCTTC
TRBJ1-6,many,TRBD1,TRBV6-2/TRBV6-3,CASSGDSLYNSPLHF,TGTGCCAGCAGTGGGGACAGCCTCTATAATTCACCCCTCCACTTT
TRBJ2-3,-,-,TRBV5-5,CASTRQGSTDTQYF,TGTGCCAGCACCCGGCAGGGGAGCACAGATACGCAGTATTTT
TRBJ1-5,-,-,TRBV30,CACPPSNQPQHF,TGTGCCTGCCCACCTAGCAATCAGCCCCAGCATTTT
TRBJ2-7,-,-,TRBV29-1,CSAERGDEQYF,TGCAGCGCCGAGAGGGGTGACGAGCAGTACTTC
TRBJ2-3,-,-,TRBV24-1,CATSDRDPWDTQYF,TGTGCCACCAGTGACCGGGATCCATGGGATACGCAGTATTTT
TRBJ1-1,few,-,TRBV4-3,CASSQDSRQGLFF,TGCGCCAGCAGCCAAGATTCTCGGCAGGGTCTCTTCTTT
TRBJ1-6,-,-,TRBV12-3/TRBV12-4,CASNLGGSPLHF,TGTGCCAGCAATTTGGGGGGTTCACCCCTCCACTTT
TRBJ2-2,-,TRBD2,TRBV4-3,CASSPYPSGGAHTGELFF,TGCGCCAGCAGCCCCTACCCTAGCGGGGGCGCCCACACCGGGGAGCTGTTTTTT
TRBJ2-1,-,TRBD2,TRBV7-9,CASRLGRDEQFF,TGTGCCAGCAGACTAGGGAGGGATGAGCAGTTCTTC
TRBJ1-5,-,-,TRBV19,CASSIGNQPQHF,TGTGCCAGTAGTATCGGCAATCAGCCCCAGCATTTT
TRBJ1-1,-,-,TRBV9,CASSVAPRRNTEAFF,TGTGCCAGCAGCGTAGCACCGCGGAGGAACACTGAAGCTTTCTTT
TRBJ1-1,-,-,TRBV6-2/TRBV6-3,CASSPLREVSEAFF,TGTGCCAGCAGCCCCCTACGTGAGGTATCGGAAGCTTTCTTT
TRBJ2-7,-,TRBD1,TRBV10-3,CAISGPRQGAGEQYF,TGTGCCATCAGTGGACCCCGACAGGGGGCGGGCGAGCAGTACTTC
TRBJ2-1,-,-,TRBV3-1/TRBV3-2,CASSQLVGPYNEQFF,TGTGCCAGCAGCCAATTAGTAGGTCCATACAATGAGCAGTTCTTC
TRBJ2-7,-,TRBD1,TRBV6-2/TRBV6-3,CASSDYSRTGNHEQYF,TGTGCCAGCAGTGATTATTCTCGGACAGGGAATCACGAGCAGTACTTC
TRBJ2-3,-,-,TRBV28,CASKIGGPGDTQYF,TGTGCCAGCAAAATCGGAGGGCCGGGTGATACGCAGTATTTT
TRBJ1-2,-,-,TRBV19,CASSISVYGYTF,TGTGCCAGTAGTATATCCGTTTATGGCTACACCTTC
TRBJ1-4,-,-,TRBV6-5,CASSSSGATTNEKLFF,TGTGCCAGCAGTTCCTCCGGGGCGACAACTAATGAAAAACTGTTTTTT
TRBJ2-6,once,-,TRBV19,CASSIGRGPGANVLTF,TGTGCCAGTAGTATAGGTAGGGGACCTGGGGCCAACGTCCTGACTTTC
TRBJ2-7,-,-,TRBV7-9,CASSLVGGTYEQYF,TGTGCCAGCAGCTTAGTAGGGGGGACCTACGAGCAGTACTTC
TRBJ2-7,-,TRBD1,TRBV10-3,CAISEGQGGFEQYF,TGTGCCATCAGTGAGGGACAGGGAGGCTTTGAGCAGTACTTC
TRBJ1-4,-,-,TRBV14,CASSQIAGTMGEKLFF,TGTGCCAGCAGCCAAATTGCCGGGACGATGGGTGAAAAACTGTTTTTT
TRBJ1-2,-,-,TRBV4-1,CASSQRDLGGYTF,TGCGCCAGCAGCCAACGAGACTTAGGGGGCTACACCTTC
TRBJ1-1,-,TRBD1,TRBV29-1,CSVEPADRGRAQGTEAFF,TGCAGCGTAGAGCCAGCTGACAGGGGGCGAGCGCAGGGGACTGAAGCTTTCTTT
TRBJ1-6,few,TRBD1,TRBV18,CASSPLRTGDNSPLHF,TGTGCCAGCTCACCCTTACGGACAGGGGATAATTCACCCCTCCACTTT
TRBJ2-7,once,-,TRBV27,CASTSSGLTAPYEQYF,TGTGCCAGCACCTCAAGCGGGTTGACAGCCCCCTACGAGCAGTACTTC
TRBJ2-2,-,-,TRBV7-3,CASSSGAAPGELFF,TGTGCCAGCAGCTCGGGGGCAGCGCCCGGGGAGCTGTTTTTT
TRBJ2-1,-,-,TRBV25-1,CASSVLGVGEQFF,TGTGCCAGCAGCGTCCTAGGGGTTGGTGAGCAGTTCTTC
TRBJ1-5,few,-,TRBV28,CASTDGTKSNQPQHF,TGTGCCAGTACTGACGGGACAAAAAGCAATCAGCCCCAGCATTTT
TRBJ1-3,-,TRBD1,TRBV28,CASTPLQGTGLSGNTIYF,TGTGCCAGCACCCCCCTCCAGGGGACAGGGCTCTCTGGAAACACCATATATTTT
TRBJ1-6,-,-,TRBV11-1,CASSYRGQGPLHF,TGTGCCAGCAGCTACCGGGGCCAGGGGCCCCTCCACTTT
TRBJ1-2,-,-,TRBV6-2/TRBV6-3,CASSHTENYGYTF,TGTGCCAGCAGTCATACGGAAAACTATGGCTACACCTTC
TRBJ1-2,-,-,TRBV30,CAWSVGTTNYGYTF,TGTGCCTGGAGTGTGGGGACAACTAACTATGGCTACACCTTC
TRBJ2-3,-,-,TRBV7-2,CASSSGLSAQYF,TGTGCCAGCAGCTCAGGACTTTCCGCGCAGTATTTT
TRBJ1-5,-,TRBD1,TRBV7-2,CASSLQPTGVGNQPQHF,TGTGCCAGCAGCCTACAACCGACAGGGGTCGGCAATCAGCCCCAGCATTTT
TRBJ1-1,-,-,TRBV3-1/TRBV3-2,CASRFRGGTEAFF,TGTGCCAGCAGGTTCCGGGGAGGGACTGAAGCTTTCTTT
TRBJ2-5,-,-,TRBV6-5,CASSPAVGETQYF,TGTGCCAGCAGCCCGGCGGTGGGTGAGACCCAGTACTTC
TRBJ2-2,once,-,TRBV11-3,CASSRARGPNTGELFF,TGTGCCAGCAGCAGGGCCCGGGGGCCCAACACCGGGGAGCTGTTTTTT
TRBJ1-2,-,-,TRBV10-3,CAISEGTTYGYTF,TGTGCCATCAGTGAAGGGACAACCTATGGCTACACCTTC
TRBJ1-6,once,TRBD1,TRBV4-3,CVSSQKTGMNSPLHF,TGCGTCAGCAGCCAAAAGACAGGGATGAATTCACCCCTCCACTTT
TRBJ1-2,-,-,TRBV12-3/TRBV12-4,CASSFSTGWGYTF,TGTGCCAGCAGTTTCTCTACAGGGTGGGGCTACACCTTC
TRBJ1-2,once,-,TRBV12-3/TRBV12-4,CASARDDYGYTF,TGTGCCAGCGCCAGGGATGACTATGGCTACACCTTC
TRBJ2-7,-,-,TRBV7-6,CASSLYAGTYDGQYF,TGTGCCAGCAGCTTATATGCGGGGACCTACGATGGGCAGTACTTC
TRBJ1-2,-,TRBD1,TRBV9,CASSDPKQGYFYGYTF,TGTGCCAGCAGCGACCCTAAACAGGGGTATTTTTATGGCTACACCTTC
TRBJ2-7,-,TRBD1,TRBV19,CASSSGTGPIEQYF,TGTGCCAGTAGTTCCGGGACAGGCCCTATCGAGCAGTACTTC
TRBJ1-2,-,-,TRBV6-2/TRBV6-3,CASSYSPSGYTF,TGTGCCAGCAGTTACTCGCCGTCGGGCTACACCTTC
TRBJ1-2,-,-,TRBV19,CASAEGRVDGYTF,TGTGCCAGTGCTGAGGGCAGGGTAGACGGCTACACCTTC
TRBJ2-7,-,-,TRBV21-1,CASRGGRLAFGEQYF,TGTGCCAGCAGGGGGGGCCGGCTAGCGTTTGGGGAGCAGTACTTC
TRBJ1-4,-,-,TRBV19,CASMDRFVNEKLFF,TGTGCCAGTATGGACAGATTCGTGAATGAAAAACTGTTTTTT
TRBJ2-7,once,-,TRBV3-1/TRBV3-2,CASSPRTTGEGYEQYF,TGTGCCAGCAGCCCACGAACGACAGGGGAGGGGTACGAGCAGTACTTC